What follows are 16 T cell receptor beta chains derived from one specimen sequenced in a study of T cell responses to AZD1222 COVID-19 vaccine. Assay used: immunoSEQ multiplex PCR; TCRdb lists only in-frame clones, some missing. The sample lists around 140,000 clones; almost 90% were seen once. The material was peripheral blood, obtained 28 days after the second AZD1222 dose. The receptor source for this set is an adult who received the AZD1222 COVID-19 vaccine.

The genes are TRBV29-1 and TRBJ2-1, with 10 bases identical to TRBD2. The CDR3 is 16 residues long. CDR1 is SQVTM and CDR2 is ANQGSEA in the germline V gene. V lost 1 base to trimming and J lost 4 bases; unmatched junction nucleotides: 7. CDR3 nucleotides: TGCAGCGTTGAAGCCCGTACTAGCGGGACATACAATGAGCAGTTCTTC. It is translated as CSVEARTSGTYNEQFF.

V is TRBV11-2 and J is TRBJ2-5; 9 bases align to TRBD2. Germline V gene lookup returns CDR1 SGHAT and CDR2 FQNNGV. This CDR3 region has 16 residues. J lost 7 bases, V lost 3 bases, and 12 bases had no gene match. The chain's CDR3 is CASSFGPSSGGWTQYF. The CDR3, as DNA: TGTGCCAGCAGCTTCGGGCCCTCGAGCGGGGGGTGGACCCAGTACTTC.

The CDR3, as DNA: TGTGCCACCAGCAGAGTAGAAGCGGCCCTCCGCCGGAATGAGCAGTTCTTC. The encoded protein is CATSRVEAALRRNEQFF. The V gene is TRBV15, the J gene TRBJ2-1, with a weak D call TRBD2 (5 bases). Trimming took 1 base from V and 7 from J, leaving 20 bases between them. This CDR3 has 17 amino acids. The germline V gene has CDR1 LNHNV and CDR2 YYDKDF (reference sequence).

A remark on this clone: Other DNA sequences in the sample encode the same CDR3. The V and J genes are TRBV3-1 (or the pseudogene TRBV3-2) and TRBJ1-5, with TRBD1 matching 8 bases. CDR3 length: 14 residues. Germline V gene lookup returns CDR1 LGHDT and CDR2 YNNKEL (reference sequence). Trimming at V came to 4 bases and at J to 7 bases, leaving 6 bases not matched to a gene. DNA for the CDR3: TGTGCCAGCAGCCCTGGACAGGGCGGGCAGCCCCAGCATTTT. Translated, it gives CASSPGQGGQPQHF.

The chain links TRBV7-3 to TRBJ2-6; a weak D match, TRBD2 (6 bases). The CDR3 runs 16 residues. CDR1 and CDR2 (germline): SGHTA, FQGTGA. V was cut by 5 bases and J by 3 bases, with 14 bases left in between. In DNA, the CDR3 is TGTGCCAGCAGCACACAAACTAGCCTTGGGGCCAACGTCCTGACTTTC. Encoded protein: CASSTQTSLGANVLTF.

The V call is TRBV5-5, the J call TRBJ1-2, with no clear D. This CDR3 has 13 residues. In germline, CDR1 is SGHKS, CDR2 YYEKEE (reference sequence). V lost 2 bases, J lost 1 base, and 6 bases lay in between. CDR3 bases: TGTGCCAGCAGCTTCGACATTAACTATGGCTACACCTTC. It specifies CASSFDINYGYTF.

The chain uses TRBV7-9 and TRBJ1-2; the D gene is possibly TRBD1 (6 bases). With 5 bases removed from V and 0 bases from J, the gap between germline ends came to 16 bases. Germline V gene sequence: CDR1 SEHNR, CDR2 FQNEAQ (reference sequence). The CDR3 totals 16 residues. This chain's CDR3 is CASSPPAQGPNYGYTF. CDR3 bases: TGTGCCAGCAGCCCCCCTGCCCAGGGGCCTAACTATGGCTACACCTTC.

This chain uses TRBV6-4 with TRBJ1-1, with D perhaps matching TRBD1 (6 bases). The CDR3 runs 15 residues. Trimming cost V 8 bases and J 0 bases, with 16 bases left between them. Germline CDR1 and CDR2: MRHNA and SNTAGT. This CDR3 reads CASRVQGSLNTEAFF. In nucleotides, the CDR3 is TGTGCCAGCCGGGTACAGGGAAGTTTGAACACTGAAGCTTTCTTT.

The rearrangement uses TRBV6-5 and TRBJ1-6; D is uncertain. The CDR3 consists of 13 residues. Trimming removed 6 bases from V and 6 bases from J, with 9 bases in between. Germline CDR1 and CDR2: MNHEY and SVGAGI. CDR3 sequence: CASSSGSNSPLHF. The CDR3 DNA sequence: TGTGCCAGCAGCAGTGGGAGTAATTCACCCCTCCACTTT.

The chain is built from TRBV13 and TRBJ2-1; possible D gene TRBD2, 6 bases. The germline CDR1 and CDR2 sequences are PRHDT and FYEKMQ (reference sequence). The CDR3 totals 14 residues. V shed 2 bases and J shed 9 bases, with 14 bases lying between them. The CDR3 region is CASSLSDRGAEQFF. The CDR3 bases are TGTGCCAGCAGCTTATCGGACCGCGGGGCTGAGCAGTTCTTC.

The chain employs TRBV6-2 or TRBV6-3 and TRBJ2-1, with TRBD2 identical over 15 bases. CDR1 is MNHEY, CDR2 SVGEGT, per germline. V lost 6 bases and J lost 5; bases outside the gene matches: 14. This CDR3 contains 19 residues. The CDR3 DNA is TGTGCCAGCAGCCAGGGCTTGGGACTAGCGGGAGGACTTAACAATGAGCAGTTCTTC. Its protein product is CASSQGLGLAGGLNNEQFF.

The CDR3 reads CASSVDPGANEKLFF. The CDR3 bases are TGTGCCAGCAGCGTAGATCCAGGGGCGAATGAAAAACTGTTTTTT. The chain has TRBV9 and TRBJ1-4, with a tentative D call TRBD1 (6 bases). CDR3 length: 15 residues. Deletions cut 0 bases from V and 5 bases from J, with 11 bases between. Per the germline V gene, CDR1 is SGDLS and CDR2 is YYNGEE.

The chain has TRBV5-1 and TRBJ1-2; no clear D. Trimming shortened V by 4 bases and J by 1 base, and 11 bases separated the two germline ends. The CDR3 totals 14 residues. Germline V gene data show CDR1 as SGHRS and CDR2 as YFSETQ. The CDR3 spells CASSRERDNYGYTF. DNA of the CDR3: TGCGCCAGCAGCCGGGAGAGGGATAACTATGGCTACACCTTC. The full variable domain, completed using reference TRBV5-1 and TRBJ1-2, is KAGVTQTPRYLIKTRGQQVTLSCSPISGHRSVSWYQQTPGQGLQFLFEYFSETQRNKGNFPGRFSGRQFSNSRSEMNVSTLELGDSALYLCASSRERDNYGYTFGSGTRLTVV.

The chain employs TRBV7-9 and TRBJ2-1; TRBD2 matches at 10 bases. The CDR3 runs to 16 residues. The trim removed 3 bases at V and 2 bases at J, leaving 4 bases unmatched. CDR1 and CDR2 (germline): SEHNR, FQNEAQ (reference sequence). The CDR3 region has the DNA TGTGCCAGCAGCTTTAAGCGGGGGGGCCCCTACAATGAGCAGTTCTTC. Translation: CASSFKRGGPYNEQFF. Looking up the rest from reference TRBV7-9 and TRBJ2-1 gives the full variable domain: DTGVSQNPRHKITKRGQNVTFRCDPISEHNRLYWYRQTLGQGPEFLTYFQNEAQLEKSRLLSDRFSAERPKGSFSTLEIQRTEQGDSAMYLCASSFKRGGPYNEQFFGPGTRLTVL.

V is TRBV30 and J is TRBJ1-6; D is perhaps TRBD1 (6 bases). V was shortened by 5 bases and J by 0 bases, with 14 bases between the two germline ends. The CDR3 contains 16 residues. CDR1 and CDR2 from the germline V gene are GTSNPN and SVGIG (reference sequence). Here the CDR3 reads CAWANRDPSYNSPLHF. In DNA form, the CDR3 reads TGTGCCTGGGCGAACAGGGATCCCTCCTATAATTCACCCCTCCACTTT.

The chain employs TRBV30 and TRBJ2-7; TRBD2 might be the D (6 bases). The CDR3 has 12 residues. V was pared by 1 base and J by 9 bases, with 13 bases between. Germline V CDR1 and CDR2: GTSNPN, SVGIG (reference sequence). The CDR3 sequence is CAWSDLRGGQYF. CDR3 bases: TGTGCCTGGAGTGATCTAAGGGGAGGGCAGTACTTC.